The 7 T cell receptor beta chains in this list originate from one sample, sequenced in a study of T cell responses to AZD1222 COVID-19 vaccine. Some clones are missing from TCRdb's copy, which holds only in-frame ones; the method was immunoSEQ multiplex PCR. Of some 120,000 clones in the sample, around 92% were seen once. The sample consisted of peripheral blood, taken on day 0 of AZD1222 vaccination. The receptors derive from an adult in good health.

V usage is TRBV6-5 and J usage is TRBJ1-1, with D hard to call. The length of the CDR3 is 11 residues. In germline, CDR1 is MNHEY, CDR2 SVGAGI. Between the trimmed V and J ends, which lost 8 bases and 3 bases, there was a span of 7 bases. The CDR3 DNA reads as TGTGCCAGCGGATGGCACACTGAAGCTTTCTTT. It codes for CASGWHTEAFF.

The CDR3 loop reads CASSLFSGAHGPYEQYF. For the CDR3, the DNA is TGTGCCAGCAGTTTATTCTCAGGGGCTCACGGTCCCTACGAGCAGTACTTC. The V call is TRBV27, the J call TRBJ2-7, with D possibly matching TRBD1 (6 bases). The germline V and J ends were trimmed by 1 base and 2 bases, with 18 bases remaining between them. Per germline, CDR1 MNHEY and CDR2 SMNVEV (reference sequence). This CDR3 has 17 amino acids.

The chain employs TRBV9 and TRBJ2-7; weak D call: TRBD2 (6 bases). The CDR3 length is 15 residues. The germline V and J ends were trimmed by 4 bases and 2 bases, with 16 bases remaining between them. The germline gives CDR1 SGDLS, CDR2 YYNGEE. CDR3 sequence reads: CASSPRGSGPYEQYF. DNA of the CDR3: TGTGCCAGCAGCCCCCGCGGTAGCGGACCCTACGAGCAGTACTTC. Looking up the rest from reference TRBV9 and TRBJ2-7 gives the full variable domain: DSGVTQTPKHLITATGQRVTLRCSPRSGDLSVYWYQQSLDQGLQFLIQYYNGEERAKGNILERFSAQQFPDLHSELNLSSLELGDSALYFCASSPRGSGPYEQYFGPGTRLTVT.

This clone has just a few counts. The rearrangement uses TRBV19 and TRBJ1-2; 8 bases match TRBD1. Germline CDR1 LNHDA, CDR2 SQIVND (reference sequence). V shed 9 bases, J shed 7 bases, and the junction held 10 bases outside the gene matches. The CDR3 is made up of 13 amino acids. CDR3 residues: CASTPGGSGGYTF. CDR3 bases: TGTGCCAGCACACCAGGGGGCTCAGGTGGCTACACCTTC.

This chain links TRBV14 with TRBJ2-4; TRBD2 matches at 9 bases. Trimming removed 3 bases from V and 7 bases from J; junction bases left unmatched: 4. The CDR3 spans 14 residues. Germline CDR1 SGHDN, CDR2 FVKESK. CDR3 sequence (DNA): TGTGCCAGCAGCCAGAGGGGGACTAGCAACATTCAGTACTTC. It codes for CASSQRGTSNIQYF.

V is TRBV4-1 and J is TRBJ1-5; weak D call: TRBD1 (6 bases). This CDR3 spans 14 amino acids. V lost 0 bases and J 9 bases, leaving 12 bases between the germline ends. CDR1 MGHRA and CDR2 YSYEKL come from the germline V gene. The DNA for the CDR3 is TGCGCCAGCAGCCAAGATGAGGGGGTCCGGCCCCAGCATTTT. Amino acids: CASSQDEGVRPQHF.

CDR3 nucleotides: TGTGCCAGCTCACCATCCGGGCGACCCACAGATACGCAGTATTTT. Its protein product is CASSPSGRPTDTQYF. The chain carries TRBV18 and TRBJ2-3; D is unresolved. The CDR3 consists of 15 residues. From germline, CDR1 is KGHSH and CDR2 LQKENI. The V gene lost 2 bases and the J gene lost 2 bases, with 11 bases spanning the gap.